Listed below are T cell receptor beta chains from one sample, sequenced in a study of beta chain features in type 1 diabetes. The data were produced by immunoSEQ multiplex PCR, yet TCRdb's version contains in-frame clones alone and is incomplete. The table records about 160,000 clones, roughly 65% of them present only once. The sample comprised naive CD4+ T cells from blood. The receptors shown here come from a man aged 25-40 years with type 1 diabetes. CDR3s include the opening cysteine and the closing phenylalanine or tryptophan. A D gene is named only where the DNA matches it firmly. A clone size is listed for some rows: how often the clone was seen (once, few, many), or a class if it is expanded.

j_call clone_size d_call v_call cdr3_aa cdr3_nt
TRBJ2-5 once TRBD1 TRBV27 CASSLLGQGRDQETQYF TGTGCCAGCAGTTTACTCGGACAGGGTAGAGACCAAGAGACCCAGTACTTC
TRBJ1-1 . . TRBV7-9 CASSGRGSTEAFF TGTGCCAGCAGCGGCAGGGGAAGCACTGAAGCTTTCTTT
TRBJ1-1 . . TRBV30 CAWSDRVNTEAFF TGTGCCTGGAGTGACAGGGTGAACACTGAAGCTTTCTTT
TRBJ2-5 . TRBD1 TRBV7-2 CASSFGTGTEETQYF TGTGCCAGCAGCTTTGGGACAGGGACCGAGGAGACCCAGTACTTC
TRBJ2-1 . TRBD1 TRBV10-3 CAISDSGQGRYEQFF TGTGCCATCAGTGACTCGGGACAGGGGCGGTATGAGCAGTTCTTC
TRBJ2-7 . TRBD2 TRBV7-2 CASSSGTSGPSYEQYF TGTGCCAGCAGCTCTGGGACTAGCGGGCCTTCCTACGAGCAGTACTTC
TRBJ2-3 . . TRBV7-2 CASSLVTGGDTQYF TGTGCCAGCAGCTTAGTTACCGGGGGAGATACGCAGTATTTT
TRBJ1-2 once . TRBV16 CASSPQDGSYTF TGTGCCAGCAGCCCCCAAGACGGGAGCTACACCTTC
TRBJ2-2 few . TRBV7-9 CASSSQGNTGELFF TGTGCCAGCAGCTCCCAAGGAAACACCGGGGAGCTGTTTTTT
TRBJ1-2 . . TRBV2 CASSEWGAGYTF TGTGCCAGCAGTGAATGGGGGGCTGGCTACACCTTC
TRBJ2-5 . . TRBV4-3 CASSQDTAGLVQETQYF TGCGCCAGCAGCCAAGATACGGCGGGGCTTGTTCAAGAGACCCAGTACTTC
TRBJ2-3 . TRBD2 TRBV29-1 CSAKPGLAGSTDTQYF TGCAGCGCGAAACCGGGACTAGCGGGGAGCACAGATACGCAGTATTTT
TRBJ1-3 . TRBD1 TRBV28 CASTEQGNTIYF TGTGCCAGCACCGAACAGGGGAACACCATATATTTT
TRBJ2-5 . . TRBV2 CASRQQETQYF TGTGCCAGCAGACAACAAGAGACCCAGTACTTC
TRBJ1-6 . . TRBV13 CASSSMGSDSPLHF TGTGCCAGCAGTTCGATGGGGTCGGATTCACCCCTCCACTTT
TRBJ1-5 . . TRBV5-6 CASSSLMDRNQPQHF TGTGCCAGCAGCTCCTTAATGGACCGCAATCAGCCCCAGCATTTT
TRBJ2-2 . . TRBV21-1 CASSNKNWKRELFF TGTGCCAGCAGCAATAAGAATTGGAAGCGGGAGCTGTTTTTT
TRBJ2-5 few . TRBV2 CASIGETQYF TGTGCCAGCATAGGAGAGACCCAGTACTTC
TRBJ2-5 . TRBD1 TRBV7-9 CASSLGQGARETQYF TGTGCCAGCAGCCTGGGACAGGGGGCGCGAGAGACCCAGTACTTC
TRBJ2-5 . . TRBV29-1 CSASETQYF TGCAGCGCATCGGAGACCCAGTACTTC
TRBJ2-2 . . TRBV7-2 CASSLDTSNTGELFF TGTGCCAGCAGCTTAGACACTTCGAACACCGGGGAGCTGTTTTTT
TRBJ1-1 few TRBD1 TRBV30 CAWSQTGDTEAFF TGTGCCTGGAGTCAGACAGGGGACACTGAAGCTTTCTTT
TRBJ2-1 . TRBD1 TRBV2 CASRLTGYNNEQFF TGTGCCAGCAGGTTGACAGGGTACAACAATGAGCAGTTCTTC
TRBJ2-2 once . TRBV29-1 CSVGDKNTGELFF TGCAGCGTTGGGGACAAGAACACCGGGGAGCTGTTTTTT
TRBJ2-6 . TRBD1 TRBV13 CASTSLGQGAANVLTF TGTGCCAGCACCTCTTTGGGACAGGGGGCGGCCAACGTCCTGACTTTC
TRBJ2-3 . TRBD2 TRBV2 CASSGTSGAGDTQYF TGTGCCAGCAGCGGAACTAGCGGGGCGGGGGATACGCAGTATTTT
TRBJ2-1 . . TRBV20-1 CSAKGNEQFF TGCAGTGCGAAAGGCAATGAGCAGTTCTTC
TRBJ2-3 . TRBD1 TRBV7-2 CASSSRQGSTDTQYF TGTGCCAGCAGCTCGAGACAGGGGAGCACAGATACGCAGTATTTT
TRBJ2-5 . . TRBV4-3 CASSQEGETQYF TGCGCCAGCAGCCAAGAAGGAGAGACCCAGTACTTC
TRBJ2-7 . TRBD2 TRBV28 CASRLGLAGEQYF TGTGCCAGCAGGCTGGGACTAGCCGGGGAGCAGTACTTC
TRBJ2-1 . . TRBV4-3 CASSQAGLSYNEQFF TGCGCCAGCAGCCAAGCCGGACTATCCTACAATGAGCAGTTCTTC
TRBJ2-5 . TRBD2 TRBV6-5 CASRRLAGETQYF TGTGCCAGCAGGAGACTAGCCGGGGAGACCCAGTACTTC
TRBJ2-1 few . TRBV9 CASTEALVGEQFF TGTGCCAGCACGGAAGCCTTGGTGGGTGAGCAGTTCTTC
TRBJ2-2 . . TRBV5-6 CASSHSSLGRANTGELFF TGTGCCAGCAGCCACTCGAGCCTGGGGCGAGCGAACACCGGGGAGCTGTTTTTT
TRBJ2-5 . . TRBV7-9 CASSPSRTVETQYF TGTGCCAGCAGCCCGTCCAGGACAGTAGAGACCCAGTACTTC
TRBJ2-1 . . TRBV7-2 CASSLALGWNEQFF TGTGCCAGCAGCTTAGCGCTAGGATGGAATGAGCAGTTCTTC
TRBJ2-6 . . TRBV9 CASSVQGFSGANVLTF TGTGCCAGCAGCGTACAGGGATTCTCTGGGGCCAACGTCCTGACTTTC
TRBJ2-7 . TRBD1 TRBV25-1 CASSDPRDSSYEQYF TGTGCCAGCAGTGACCCCAGGGACAGTTCCTACGAGCAGTACTTC
TRBJ2-1 . . TRBV20-1 CSACSNEQFF TGCAGTGCTTGTTCGAATGAGCAGTTCTTC
TRBJ1-2 . . TRBV6-5 CASGDINYGYTF TGTGCCAGCGGGGACATTAACTATGGCTACACCTTC
TRBJ2-1 . . TRBV4-2 CASSQAYNEQFF TGTGCCAGCAGCCAGGCCTACAATGAGCAGTTCTTC
TRBJ2-3 . . TRBV5-1 CASSLVGDPSDTQYF TGCGCCAGCAGCTTGGTCGGAGACCCCTCAGATACGCAGTATTTT